The entry below describes one TCR beta chain. This specimen belongs to a study of blood T cell repertoires in COVID-19. Study in general: PBMCs, B-cell-depleted T cells, or T cells were the source of the cDNA or gDNA that made up the material.

Trimming removed 1 base at V and 1 base at J, with 11 bases between. Germline assignment: CDR1 SGHRS and CDR2 YFSETQ. The CDR3 sequence is 15 residues long. TCRdb keeps only in-frame clones here, not all; method: immunoSEQ multiplex PCR. The sample carries more than 70,000 clones, about 86% recorded once. This TCR was sampled from a woman aged 80 or over with acute or convalescent COVID-19. The V gene is TRBV5-1, the J gene TRBJ1-1; possibly TRBD1 for D (6 bases). Source material: peripheral blood. For the CDR3, the DNA is TGCGCCAGCAGCTTGACAGGGAATCGGAACACTGAAGCTTTCTTT. It encodes CASSLTGNRNTEAFF. The complete variable domain, with remaining parts taken from reference TRBV5-1 and TRBJ1-1, reads KAGVTQTPRYLIKTRGQQVTLSCSPISGHRSVSWYQQTPGQGLQFLFEYFSETQRNKGNFPGRFSGRQFSNSRSEMNVSTLELGDSALYLCASSLTGNRNTEAFFGQGTRLTVV.